This TCR beta chain was sequenced during a study of T-cell memory formation after mild COVID-19. Trimming left V 1 base short and J 2 bases short, with 11 bases between. The CDR3 is 15 residues long. CDR1 and CDR2 from the germline V gene are LGHNA and YNFKEQ. This clonotype was seen a handful of times. TCRdb independently ran MiXCR on the 5' RACE reads; one entry per CDR3 protein. The data contain over 500,000 distinct CDR3 sequences, 15% to 20% of them singletons. The sequence came from an adult woman who had mild COVID-19 (a few samples of this study predate the infection). Cell type and time point are not known. Source material: PBMCs or a T cell subset sorted from them (not recorded which). This sequence joins TRBV4-2 and TRBJ2-5; D gene uncertain. This CDR3 is CASSQGNSRQETQYF. The DNA of the CDR3 is TGTGCCAGCAGCCAAGGCAATAGCAGACAAGAGACCCAGTACTTC.